These T cell receptor beta chains were read from a single sample in a study of cytotoxic CD8 clonotypes in ibrutinib-treated CLL. Sequencing was performed with immunoSEQ multiplex PCR; in TCRdb, only in-frame clones are kept and a portion is missing. The table has about 20,000 clones, around 68% seen once. This material consisted of PBMCs, taken before ibrutinib treatment. The source of these receptors is a human donor with chronic lymphocytic leukemia. The CDR3 runs from the conserved cysteine through the conserved F or W. Each record gives: V gene, D gene, clone size, J gene, CDR3 DNA, CDR3 protein. D genes are given only for firm matches. Clone size is stated in some rows and not others, as once, few, many or a class when expanded.

TRBV10-3	.	.	TRBJ2-7	TGTGCCATCAGGGCGGACCAGGACTACGAGCAGTACTTC	CAIRADQDYEQYF
TRBV29-1	TRBD1	.	TRBJ1-5	TGCAGCGCAAAACAGGGGGCAGGGAATCAGCCCCAGCATTTT	CSAKQGAGNQPQHF
TRBV29-1	.	once	TRBJ2-7	TGCAGCGCCCTGGTTCTTTACGAGCAGTACTTC	CSALVLYEQYF
TRBV4-3	.	.	TRBJ2-1	TGCGCCAGCAGCCAAGTGGTAGCCGACAATGAGCAGTTCTTC	CASSQVVADNEQFF
TRBV11-2	.	.	TRBJ2-1	TGTGCCAGCAGCCCGCGACCTGCGACGTCCGATGAGCAGTTCTTC	CASSPRPATSDEQFF
TRBV27	.	.	TRBJ2-3	TGTGCCAGCAGCCTAGGTTTAGGGACAGATACGCAGTATTTT	CASSLGLGTDTQYF
TRBV5-6	TRBD1	.	TRBJ2-7	TGTGCCAGCAGCCCCTTGGACAGGGATCGCCACGAGCAGTACTTC	CASSPLDRDRHEQYF
TRBV11-2	.	.	TRBJ2-7	TGTGCCAGCAGCTTAGTAGTTATGGGGGACGAGCAGTACTTC	CASSLVVMGDEQYF
TRBV29-1	TRBD2	.	TRBJ2-7	TGCAGCGTTCGCGGGAGAACGACCGACGAGCAGTACTTC	CSVRGRTTDEQYF
TRBV7-7	.	.	TRBJ2-5	TGTGCTAGCAGCGCCCCATCAGAGACCCAGTACTTC	CASSAPSETQYF
TRBV29-1	TRBD2	.	TRBJ2-7	TGCAGCATCCGGACTAGCTACGAGCAGTACTTC	CSIRTSYEQYF
TRBV6-5	.	.	TRBJ2-7	TGTGCCAGCAGTTACGGGAACTACGAGCAGTACTTC	CASSYGNYEQYF
TRBV5-1	TRBD2	.	TRBJ2-3	TGCGCCAGCAGCTTGGCTGGGCGGGAGGGGACAGATACGCAGTATTTT	CASSLAGREGTDTQYF
TRBV7-2	.	.	TRBJ1-1	TGTGCCAGCATCCTTCGGTTGAACACTGAAGCTTTCTTT	CASILRLNTEAFF
TRBV25-1	.	.	TRBJ2-2	TGTGCCAGCAGTGAATTTGGGTACACCGGGGAGCTGTTTTTT	CASSEFGYTGELFF
TRBV7-3	.	.	TRBJ2-5	TGTGCCAGCAGCGTAGAGCCTCAGGAGACCCAGTACTTC	CASSVEPQETQYF
TRBV7-5	.	.	TRBJ2-7	TGTGTCAGAAGCTTAGACCCTAGCGGGAGGACTCCTAAGCGTACGAGGAGGCAGTACTTC	CVRSLDPSGRTPKRTRRQYF
TRBV27	TRBD1	.	TRBJ2-1	TGTGCCAGCAGAATAACAGGGGCCTACAATGAGCAGTTCTTC	CASRITGAYNEQFF
TRBV7-9	.	few	TRBJ2-5	TGTGCCAGCAGTAAGCTTTGGGGGGAGACCCAGTACTTC	CASSKLWGETQYF
TRBV27	TRBD2	few	TRBJ2-7	TGTGCCAGCAGTTTCTCCGGGACTAGAGATGAGCAGTACTTC	CASSFSGTRDEQYF
TRBV5-5	.	.	TRBJ2-4	TGTGCCAGCAGCTTTGTAGGCATTCAGTACTTC	CASSFVGIQYF
TRBV6-6	.	once	TRBJ1-5	TGTGCCAGCGTGAGGGGTAGCAATCAGCCCCAGCATTTT	CASVRGSNQPQHF
TRBV28	.	.	TRBJ1-4	TGTGCCAGCAGAGTCCTGGGAGCAACTAATGAAAAACTGTTTTTT	CASRVLGATNEKLFF
TRBV5-4	.	.	TRBJ2-1	TGTGCCAGCAGCTTGGGGAACAATGAGCAGTTCTTC	CASSLGNNEQFF
TRBV27	TRBD2	.	TRBJ2-1	TGTGCCAGCAGTTTAACTAGCGGGAGGGCTTACAATGAGCAGTTCTTC	CASSLTSGRAYNEQFF
TRBV30	.	.	TRBJ1-5	TGTGCCTGGAGTCCGCGCGAGAATCAGCCCCAGCATTTT	CAWSPRENQPQHF
TRBV7-2	.	once	TRBJ2-7	TGTGCCAGCAGCCTAGGGGGGATCTCCTACGAGCAGTACTTC	CASSLGGISYEQYF
TRBV6-5	TRBD1	few	TRBJ1-2	TGTGCCAGCAGTTACTCAGAAACAGGGGGCAACGGCTACACCTTC	CASSYSETGGNGYTF
TRBV6-6	TRBD1	.	TRBJ1-1	TGTGCCAGCGGTAAGACAGGGTTGAACACTGAAGCTTTCTTT	CASGKTGLNTEAFF
TRBV11-1	TRBD1	few	TRBJ2-7	TGTGCCAGCAGCTCCGGGACAGGCCGCATCCTATCCTACGAGCAGTACTTC	CASSSGTGRILSYEQYF